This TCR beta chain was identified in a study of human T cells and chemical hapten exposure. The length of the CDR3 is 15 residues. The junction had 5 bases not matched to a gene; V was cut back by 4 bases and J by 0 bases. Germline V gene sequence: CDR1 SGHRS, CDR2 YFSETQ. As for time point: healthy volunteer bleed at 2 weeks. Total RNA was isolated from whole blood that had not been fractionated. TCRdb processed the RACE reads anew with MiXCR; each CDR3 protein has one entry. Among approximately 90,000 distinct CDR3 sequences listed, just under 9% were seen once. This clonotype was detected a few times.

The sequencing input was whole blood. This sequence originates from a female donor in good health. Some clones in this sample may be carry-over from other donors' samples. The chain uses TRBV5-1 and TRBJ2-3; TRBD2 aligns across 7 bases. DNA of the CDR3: TGCGCCAGCAGCCATCTAGCGGAAAGCACAGATACGCAGTATTTT. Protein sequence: CASSHLAESTDTQYF.